Listed here are 19 T cell receptor beta chains from one sample, sequenced in a study of shared clonotypes between healthy human individuals. Clones were read by immunoSEQ multiplex PCR, and TCRdb kept only the in-frame ones, dropping some. The sample carries 1,500,000 or so clones, 96% recorded once. The sequenced sample consisted of naive CD4+ T cells sorted from blood. Subset denoted: CD45RA+ positively selected. These receptors originate from a man aged 25 to 45 in good health.

This clone was picked up one time. This chain links TRBV19 with TRBJ1-2; D remains unclear. The V gene's germline CDR1 is LNHDA and CDR2 SQIVND (reference sequence). The CDR3 is 13 amino acids. V shed 5 bases and J shed 7 bases, with 14 bases lying between them. CDR3 bases: TGTGCCAGTAGTTTTATAACCCCGGGTGGCTACACCTTC. Protein sequence: CASSFITPGGYTF.

This CDR3 is CASSYSGAGTEAFF. CDR3 DNA: TGTGCCAGCAGTTACTCCGGAGCGGGCACTGAAGCTTTCTTT. The J gene is TRBJ1-1, the V gene TRBV2; D is unclear. Germline V gene sequence: CDR1 SNHLY, CDR2 FYNNEI. The V and J ends lost 5 bases and 4 bases respectively, with 14 bases between them. The CDR3 is 14 residues long.

The chain uses TRBV5-1 and TRBJ2-1, with TRBD1 matching over 8 bases. Germline V gives CDR1 SGHRS, CDR2 YFSETQ. The CDR3 totals 13 residues. J lost 6 bases, V lost 4 bases, and 3 bases had no gene match. The CDR3 sequence: CASSHGQGNEQFF. The CDR3 DNA reads TGCGCCAGCAGCCATGGACAGGGCAATGAGCAGTTCTTC.

This clone has just one count. The chain recombines TRBV18 with TRBJ2-3; 9 bases line up with TRBD1. The junction had 14 bases not matched to a gene; V was cut back by 3 bases and J by 1 base. The CDR3 is 19 amino acids. The germline gives CDR1 KGHSH, CDR2 LQKENI. CDR3 sequence: CASSPGTGTTYQGTDTQYF. The CDR3 DNA sequence: TGTGCCAGCTCACCCGGGACAGGGACCACATATCAAGGCACAGATACGCAGTATTTT.

Concerning this clone itself: The sample has other DNA sequences that encode this CDR3 too. V is TRBV5-1 and J is TRBJ2-1; 8 bases are shared with TRBD1. Trimming removed 5 bases from V and 0 bases from J; junction bases left unmatched: 4. Germline V gene sequence: CDR1 SGHRS, CDR2 YFSETQ. The CDR3 is 15 amino acids. CDR3 residues: CASRDTGGSYNEQFF. In DNA form, the CDR3 reads TGCGCCAGCAGGGATACAGGGGGCTCCTACAATGAGCAGTTCTTC. The full variable domain, its missing parts supplied by reference TRBV5-1 and TRBJ2-1, is KAGVTQTPRYLIKTRGQQVTLSCSPISGHRSVSWYQQTPGQGLQFLFEYFSETQRNKGNFPGRFSGRQFSNSRSEMNVSTLELGDSALYLCASRDTGGSYNEQFFGPGTRLTVL.

The rearrangement joins TRBV9 to TRBJ1-2; no firm D call. Germline CDR1 is SGDLS and CDR2 is YYNGEE. The length of the CDR3 is 15 residues. V lost 0 bases and J 0 bases, leaving 9 bases between the germline ends. The CDR3 region has the DNA TGTGCCAGCAGCGTAGAGCCCATAGCTAACTATGGCTACACCTTC. This sequence encodes CASSVEPIANYGYTF.

V is TRBV5-4 and J is TRBJ2-7; tentative D call: TRBD2 (6 bases). Germline values: CDR1 SGHNT, CDR2 YYREEE (reference sequence). This CDR3 comprises 14 residues. The ends were cut back, 0 bases at V and 1 base at J, with 8 bases in the middle. The CDR3 reads CASSLGLGSYEQYF. The CDR3 DNA sequence: TGTGCCAGCAGCTTGGGACTAGGTTCCTACGAGCAGTACTTC.

The chain employs TRBV5-1 and TRBJ2-5, with unresolved D. Germline-derived CDR1 and CDR2 are SGHRS and YFSETQ. V lost 0 bases and J lost 0, with 9 bases in between. CDR3 size: 15 residues. For the CDR3, the DNA is TGCGCCAGCAGCTTGGTCGGTCAGGACCAAGAGACCCAGTACTTC. It codes for CASSLVGQDQETQYF. The full variable domain, its missing parts supplied by reference TRBV5-1 and TRBJ2-5, is KAGVTQTPRYLIKTRGQQVTLSCSPISGHRSVSWYQQTPGQGLQFLFEYFSETQRNKGNFPGRFSGRQFSNSRSEMNVSTLELGDSALYLCASSLVGQDQETQYFGPGTRLLVL.

V is TRBV18 and J is TRBJ2-1; TRBD2 matches 11 bases. With V trimmed by 4 bases and J by 7 bases, 9 bases remained unmatched. Germline V gives CDR1 KGHSH, CDR2 LQKENI. CDR3 size: 16 residues. CDR3 nucleotides: TGTGCCAGCTCACTTCTCGGGACTAGCGGATTAAATGAGCAGTTCTTC. As protein: CASSLLGTSGLNEQFF.

This rearrangement joins TRBV28 to TRBJ1-5; D might be TRBD1 (6 bases). The CDR3 contains 13 residues. CDR1 and CDR2 (germline): MDHEN, SYDVKM. The germline V and J ends were trimmed by 10 bases and 3 bases, with 13 bases remaining between them. Written as DNA, the CDR3 is TGTGCCACCGAAGGGGGTTCCAATCAGCCCCAGCATTTT. Translation gives CATEGGSNQPQHF.

The rearrangement joins TRBV19 to TRBJ2-7; D is undetermined. Trimming removed 4 bases from V and 2 bases from J, with 18 bases in between. The CDR3 extends over 16 amino acids. Germline V gene data show CDR1 as LNHDA and CDR2 as SQIVND (reference sequence). As DNA, the CDR3 is TGTGCCAGTAGTAAGCTCGGCGGACCAAAACCCTACGAGCAGTACTTC. It codes for CASSKLGGPKPYEQYF.

This clone has a single count. The gene calls are TRBV5-8 and TRBJ2-4; no reliable D call. V shed 4 bases and J shed 10 bases, with 18 bases lying between them. The germline V gene encodes CDR1 SGHTS and CDR2 YDEGEE. The CDR3 has 14 residues. CDR3 amino acids: CASSQNRVLWIQYF. In DNA, the CDR3 is TGTGCCAGCAGCCAAAATCGGGTATTATGGATTCAGTACTTC.

This chain connects TRBV15 to TRBJ2-7; 11 bases are a match to TRBD2. J lost 3 bases, V lost 8 bases, and 3 bases had no gene match. There are 13 residues in the CDR3. Germline values: CDR1 LNHNV, CDR2 YYDKDF (reference sequence). The CDR3 here is CATGTSGSYEQYF. CDR3 in DNA: TGTGCCACCGGGACTAGCGGAAGCTACGAGCAGTACTTC.

On this clone: This sample includes further DNA sequences coding for the same CDR3. The chain combines TRBV25-1 with TRBJ2-7; 7 positions agree with TRBD2. The V gene's germline CDR1 is MGHDK and CDR2 SYGVNS. The CDR3 covers 11 residues. The junction had 7 bases not matched to a gene; V was cut back by 6 bases and J by 11 bases. The CDR3 region is CASSLAEMEYF. CDR3 coding DNA: TGTGCCAGCAGCCTAGCGGAAATGGAGTACTTC.

The chain employs TRBV27 and TRBJ2-2, with D uncertain. V was trimmed by 1 base and J by 1 base, leaving 10 bases between them. The germline V gene has CDR1 MNHEY and CDR2 SMNVEV (reference sequence). This CDR3 has 16 amino acids. The CDR3 bases are TGTGCCAGCAGTTTATTGGGCAAAGGGAACACCGGGGAGCTGTTTTTT. Encoded protein: CASSLLGKGNTGELFF.

V and J are TRBV5-1 and TRBJ2-5; 10 nucleotides line up with TRBD2. The CDR3 extends over 15 amino acids. After removal of 7 bases from V and 1 base from J, the junction contained 7 bases not matched to a gene. The germline gives CDR1 SGHRS, CDR2 YFSETQ. The CDR3 spells CASVASGSPQETQYF. The CDR3 bases are TGCGCCAGCGTGGCTAGCGGGAGCCCCCAAGAGACCCAGTACTTC. The full variable domain, rest sourced from reference TRBV5-1 and TRBJ2-5, is KAGVTQTPRYLIKTRGQQVTLSCSPISGHRSVSWYQQTPGQGLQFLFEYFSETQRNKGNFPGRFSGRQFSNSRSEMNVSTLELGDSALYLCASVASGSPQETQYFGPGTRLLVL.

This clone was picked up one time. The identical CDR3 is also encoded by other nucleotide sequences in the sample. This chain links TRBV29-1 with TRBJ2-5, with D possibly matching TRBD2 (5 bases). Looked up from germline, CDR1 is SQVTM and CDR2 is ANQGSEA. Trimming took 4 bases from V and 4 from J, leaving 7 bases between them. The CDR3 extends over 11 amino acids. This CDR3 is CSVVRAETQYF. For the CDR3, the DNA is TGCAGCGTTGTGAGGGCAGAGACCCAGTACTTC.

The chain employs TRBV19 and TRBJ2-2, with D unresolved. Trimming cost V 1 base and J 2 bases, with 5 bases left between them. Germline values: CDR1 LNHDA, CDR2 SQIVND (reference sequence). This CDR3 contains 14 residues. The CDR3: CASSIAVNTGELFF. The CDR3 coding sequence is TGTGCCAGTAGTATAGCTGTAAACACCGGGGAGCTGTTTTTT.

The CDR3 DNA sequence: TGTGCCAGCAGTCGTCCTCCCCCGGGTCAGCCCCAGCATTTT. Residues: CASSRPPPGQPQHF. This rearrangement joins TRBV28 to TRBJ1-5, with D unresolved. Between the trimmed V and J ends, which lost 5 bases and 6 bases, there was a span of 14 bases. There are 14 residues in the CDR3. Germline CDR1 and CDR2: MDHEN and SYDVKM.